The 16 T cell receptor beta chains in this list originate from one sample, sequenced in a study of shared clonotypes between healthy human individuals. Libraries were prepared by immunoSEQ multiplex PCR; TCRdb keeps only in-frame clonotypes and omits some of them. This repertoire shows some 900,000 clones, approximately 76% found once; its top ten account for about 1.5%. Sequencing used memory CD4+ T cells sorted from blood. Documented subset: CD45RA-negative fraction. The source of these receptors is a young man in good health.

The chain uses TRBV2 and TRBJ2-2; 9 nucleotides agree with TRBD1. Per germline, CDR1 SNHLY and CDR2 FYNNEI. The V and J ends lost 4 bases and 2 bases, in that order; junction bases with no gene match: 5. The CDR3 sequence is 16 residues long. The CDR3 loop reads CASSAWTGANTGELFF. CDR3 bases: TGTGCCAGCAGTGCCTGGACAGGGGCCAACACCGGGGAGCTGTTTTTT.

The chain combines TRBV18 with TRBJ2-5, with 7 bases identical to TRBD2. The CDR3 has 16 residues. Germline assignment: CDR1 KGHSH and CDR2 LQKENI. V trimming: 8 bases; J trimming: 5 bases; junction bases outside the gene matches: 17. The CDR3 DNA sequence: TGTGCCAGCGCTCGGGCTAGCGGAGCGAAGGGGGAGACCCAGTACTTC. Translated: CASARASGAKGETQYF.

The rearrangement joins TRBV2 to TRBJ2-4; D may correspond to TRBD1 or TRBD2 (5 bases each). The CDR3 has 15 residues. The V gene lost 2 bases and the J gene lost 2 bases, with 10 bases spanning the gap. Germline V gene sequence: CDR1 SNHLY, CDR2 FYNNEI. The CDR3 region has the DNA TGTGCCAGCAGTGAAAGGGGAGACCCCAAAAACATTCAGTACTTC. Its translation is CASSERGDPKNIQYF.

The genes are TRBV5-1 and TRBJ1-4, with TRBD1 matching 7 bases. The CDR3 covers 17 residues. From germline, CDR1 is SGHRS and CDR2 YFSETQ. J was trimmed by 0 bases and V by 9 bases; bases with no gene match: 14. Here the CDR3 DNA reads TGCGCCACCAGGGCAGGACAGGATGCTGCAACTAATGAAAAACTGTTTTTT. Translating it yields CATRAGQDAATNEKLFF.

DNA for the CDR3: TGTGCCAGCAGTGGACGTGCGACTGAAGCTTTCTTT. This encodes CASSGRATEAFF. The genes are TRBV2 and TRBJ1-1; no clear D. The CDR3 is 12 residues long. Trimming removed 4 bases from V and 5 bases from J, with 8 bases in between. CDR1 SNHLY and CDR2 FYNNEI come from the germline V gene. The complete variable domain, with remaining parts taken from reference TRBV2 and TRBJ1-1, reads EPEVTQTPSHQVTQMGQEVILRCVPISNHLYFYWYRQILGQKVEFLVSFYNNEISEKSEIFDDQFSVERPDGSNFTLKIRSTKLEDSAMYFCASSGRATEAFFGQGTRLTVV.

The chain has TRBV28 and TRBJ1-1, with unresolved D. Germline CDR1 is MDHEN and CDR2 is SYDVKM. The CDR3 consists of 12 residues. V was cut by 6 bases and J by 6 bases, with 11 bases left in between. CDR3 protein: CASRGRSPEAFF. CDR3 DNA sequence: TGTGCCAGCAGGGGTCGGAGTCCTGAAGCTTTCTTT. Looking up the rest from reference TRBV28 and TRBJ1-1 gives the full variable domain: DVKVTQSSRYLVKRTGEKVFLECVQDMDHENMFWYRQDPGLGLRLIYFSYDVKMKEKGDIPEGYSVSREKKERFSLILESASTNQTSMYLCASRGRSPEAFFGQGTRLTVV.

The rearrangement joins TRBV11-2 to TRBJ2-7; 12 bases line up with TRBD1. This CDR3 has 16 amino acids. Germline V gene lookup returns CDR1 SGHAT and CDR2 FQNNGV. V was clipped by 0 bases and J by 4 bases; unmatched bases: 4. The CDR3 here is CASSLDGTGGLYEQYF. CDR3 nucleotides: TGTGCCAGCAGCTTAGACGGGACAGGGGGCTTGTACGAGCAGTACTTC.

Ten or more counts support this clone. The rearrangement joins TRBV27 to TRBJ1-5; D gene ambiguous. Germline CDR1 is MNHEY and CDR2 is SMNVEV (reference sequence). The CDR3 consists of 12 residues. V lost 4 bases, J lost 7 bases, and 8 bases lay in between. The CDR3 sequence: CASSSNSQPQHF. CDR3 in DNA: TGTGCCAGCAGTTCGAATAGCCAGCCCCAGCATTTT.

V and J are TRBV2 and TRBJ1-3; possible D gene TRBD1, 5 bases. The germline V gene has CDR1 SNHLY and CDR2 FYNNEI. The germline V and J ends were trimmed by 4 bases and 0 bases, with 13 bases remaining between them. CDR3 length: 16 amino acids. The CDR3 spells CASSVTRGISGNTIYF. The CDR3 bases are TGTGCCAGCAGTGTTACCCGGGGGATCTCTGGAAACACCATATATTTT.

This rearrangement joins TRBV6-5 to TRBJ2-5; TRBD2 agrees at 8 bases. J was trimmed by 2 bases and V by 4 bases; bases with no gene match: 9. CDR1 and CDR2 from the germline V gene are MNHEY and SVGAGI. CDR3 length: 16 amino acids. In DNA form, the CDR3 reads TGTGCCAGCAGTTTAGGACTAGCCGGGCGACAAGAGACCCAGTACTTC. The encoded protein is CASSLGLAGRQETQYF.

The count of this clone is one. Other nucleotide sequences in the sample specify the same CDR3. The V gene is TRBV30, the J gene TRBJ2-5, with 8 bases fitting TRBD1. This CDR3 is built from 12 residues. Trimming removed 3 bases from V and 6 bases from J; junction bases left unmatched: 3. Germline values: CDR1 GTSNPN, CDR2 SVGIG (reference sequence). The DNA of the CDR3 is TGTGCCTGGAGCGGACAGGGTCAGACCCAGTACTTC. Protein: CAWSGQGQTQYF.

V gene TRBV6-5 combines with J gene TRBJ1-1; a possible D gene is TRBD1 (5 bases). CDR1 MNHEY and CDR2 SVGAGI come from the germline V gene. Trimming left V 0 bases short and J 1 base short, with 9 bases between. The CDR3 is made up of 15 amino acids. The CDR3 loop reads CASSYSGTQNTEAFF. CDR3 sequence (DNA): TGTGCCAGCAGTTACTCCGGGACCCAGAACACTGAAGCTTTCTTT.

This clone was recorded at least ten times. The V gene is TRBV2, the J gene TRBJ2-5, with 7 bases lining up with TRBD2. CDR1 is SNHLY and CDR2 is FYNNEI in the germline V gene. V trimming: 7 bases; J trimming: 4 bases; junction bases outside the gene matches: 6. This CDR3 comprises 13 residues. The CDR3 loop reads CASTGGLGETQYF. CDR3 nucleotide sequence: TGTGCCAGCACCGGCGGACTAGGAGAGACCCAGTACTTC. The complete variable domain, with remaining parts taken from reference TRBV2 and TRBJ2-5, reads EPEVTQTPSHQVTQMGQEVILRCVPISNHLYFYWYRQILGQKVEFLVSFYNNEISEKSEIFDDQFSVERPDGSNFTLKIRSTKLEDSAMYFCASTGGLGETQYFGPGTRLLVL.

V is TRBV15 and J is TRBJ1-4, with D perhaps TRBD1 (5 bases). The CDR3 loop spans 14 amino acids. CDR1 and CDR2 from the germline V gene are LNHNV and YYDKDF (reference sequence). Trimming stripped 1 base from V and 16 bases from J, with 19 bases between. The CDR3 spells CATSRGTLRDYPFF. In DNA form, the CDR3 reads TGTGCCACCAGCAGAGGAACGCTCCGGGACTATCCGTTTTTT.

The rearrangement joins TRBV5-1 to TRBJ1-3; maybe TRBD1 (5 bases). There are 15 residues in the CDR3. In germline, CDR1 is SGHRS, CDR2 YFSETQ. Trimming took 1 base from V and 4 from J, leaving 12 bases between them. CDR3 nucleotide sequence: TGCGCCAGCAGCTTGCGGGACCCAAGAGGAAACACCATATATTTT. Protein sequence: CASSLRDPRGNTIYF.

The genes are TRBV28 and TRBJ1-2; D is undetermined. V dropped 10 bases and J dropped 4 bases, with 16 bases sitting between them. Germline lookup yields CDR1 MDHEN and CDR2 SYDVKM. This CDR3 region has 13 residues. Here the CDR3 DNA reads TGTGCCACTGCAGCGGGATTGGCCTATGGCTACACCTTC. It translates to CATAAGLAYGYTF.